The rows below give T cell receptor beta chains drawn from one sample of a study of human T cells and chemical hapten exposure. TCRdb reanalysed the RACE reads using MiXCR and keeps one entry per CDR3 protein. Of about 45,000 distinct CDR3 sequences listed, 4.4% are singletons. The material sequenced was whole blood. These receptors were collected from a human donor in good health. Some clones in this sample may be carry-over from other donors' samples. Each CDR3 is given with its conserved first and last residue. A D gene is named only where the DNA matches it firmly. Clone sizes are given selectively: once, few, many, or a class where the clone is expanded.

cdr3_nt: TGTGCCAGCAGTAACAGGAGACATAGCAATCAGCCCCAGCATTTT
cdr3_aa: CASSNRRHSNQPQHF
j_call: TRBJ1-5
d_call: .
clone_size: few
v_call: TRBV2
cdr3_length: 15

cdr3_nt: TGTGCCAGCAGTCCAGTCGGTAGCAATCAGCCCCAGCATTTT
cdr3_aa: CASSPVGSNQPQHF
j_call: TRBJ1-5
d_call: .
clone_size: many
v_call: TRBV27
cdr3_length: 14

cdr3_nt: TGTGCCAGCAGCTTAGTTGCGGGAATGAACACTGAAGCTTTCTTT
cdr3_aa: CASSLVAGMNTEAFF
j_call: TRBJ1-1
d_call: .
clone_size: few
v_call: TRBV7-9
cdr3_length: 15

cdr3_nt: TGTGCCAGCAGTGGCAGACTGGGGGGGACAGATACGCAGTATTTT
cdr3_aa: CASSGRLGGTDTQYF
j_call: TRBJ2-3
d_call: TRBD2
clone_size: many
v_call: TRBV2
cdr3_length: 15

cdr3_nt: TGCAGCGGCAACAGGGGGCGAGGCACTGAAGCTTTCTTT
cdr3_aa: CSGNRGRGTEAFF
j_call: TRBJ1-1
d_call: TRBD1
clone_size: many
v_call: TRBV29-1
cdr3_length: 13

cdr3_nt: TGTGCCAGCAGCAGGGACGAGCGTAACTATGGCTACACCTTC
cdr3_aa: CASSRDERNYGYTF
j_call: TRBJ1-2
d_call: .
clone_size: few
v_call: TRBV27
cdr3_length: 14

cdr3_nt: TGTGCCAGCAGGCTAAACAGGCGGCTTGAAGCTTTCTTT
cdr3_aa: CASRLNRRLEAFF
j_call: TRBJ1-1
d_call: .
clone_size: many
v_call: TRBV12-3/TRBV12-4
cdr3_length: 13

cdr3_nt: TGCAGCGACACCCTGGGGACAGAGGAGCAGTTCTTC
cdr3_aa: CSDTLGTEEQFF
j_call: TRBJ2-1
d_call: TRBD1
clone_size: many
v_call: TRBV29-1
cdr3_length: 12

cdr3_nt: TGTGCCAGCAGCTTAGCGGTAGAATTACTCACAGATACGCAGTATTTT
cdr3_aa: CASSLAVELLTDTQYF
j_call: TRBJ2-3
d_call: .
clone_size: many
v_call: TRBV7-2
cdr3_length: 16

cdr3_nt: TGTGCCAGCAGCTTAGGGGTAGGGCAGTTCTTC
cdr3_aa: CASSLGVGQFF
j_call: TRBJ2-1
d_call: .
clone_size: few
v_call: TRBV11-2
cdr3_length: 11

cdr3_nt: TGTGCCAGCAGCGTCCCGCCCACTAGCTCAATCTACGAGCAGTACTTC
cdr3_aa: CASSVPPTSSIYEQYF
j_call: TRBJ2-7
d_call: .
clone_size: .
v_call: TRBV13
cdr3_length: 16

cdr3_nt: TGCAGCGTTGGGGATGGGGTGCAGCCCCAGCATTTT
cdr3_aa: CSVGDGVQPQHF
j_call: TRBJ1-5
d_call: .
clone_size: few
v_call: TRBV29-1
cdr3_length: 12

cdr3_nt: TGTGCCAGCAGTCCCCAGGGGTCAGAGACCCAGTACTTC
cdr3_aa: CASSPQGSETQYF
j_call: TRBJ2-5
d_call: .
clone_size: .
v_call: TRBV27
cdr3_length: 13

cdr3_nt: TGTGCCAGCAGGCCGGGACTAGCCCTCTACGAGCAGTACTTC
cdr3_aa: CASRPGLALYEQYF
j_call: TRBJ2-7
d_call: TRBD2
clone_size: few
v_call: TRBV28
cdr3_length: 14

cdr3_nt: TGTGCCAGCAGCTCCTTAAGTAACACCGGGGAGCTGTTTTTT
cdr3_aa: CASSSLSNTGELFF
j_call: TRBJ2-2
d_call: .
clone_size: many
v_call: TRBV7-6
cdr3_length: 14

cdr3_nt: TGCAGCGTTATCGGTCTCCTTGGGACTGAAGCTTTCTTT
cdr3_aa: CSVIGLLGTEAFF
j_call: TRBJ1-1
d_call: .
clone_size: many
v_call: TRBV29-1
cdr3_length: 13

cdr3_nt: TGTGCCAGCAGCTTAAATTTGGCAGATACGCAGTATTTT
cdr3_aa: CASSLNLADTQYF
j_call: TRBJ2-3
d_call: .
clone_size: .
v_call: TRBV7-3
cdr3_length: 13

cdr3_nt: TGTGCCAGCCGGACCCACTCCACTTACGAGCAGTACTTC
cdr3_aa: CASRTHSTYEQYF
j_call: TRBJ2-7
d_call: .
clone_size: many
v_call: TRBV6-5
cdr3_length: 13

cdr3_nt: TGCGCCAGTTCCAGCTATTACTACAATGAGCAGTTCTTC
cdr3_aa: CASSSYYYNEQFF
j_call: TRBJ2-1
d_call: .
clone_size: few
v_call: TRBV5-1
cdr3_length: 13

cdr3_nt: TGTGCCAGCAGCGGCCGGGACAAAGCCTACGAGCAGTACTTC
cdr3_aa: CASSGRDKAYEQYF
j_call: TRBJ2-7
d_call: .
clone_size: many
v_call: TRBV9
cdr3_length: 14

cdr3_nt: TGCGCCAGCAGTGAGTCAGTTGGAGGAATTTACGAGCAGTACTTC
cdr3_aa: CASSESVGGIYEQYF
j_call: TRBJ2-7
d_call: .
clone_size: many
v_call: TRBV10-1
cdr3_length: 15

cdr3_nt: TGTGCCAGCACCCCCCGGGAAAGGGCAGATACGCAGTATTTT
cdr3_aa: CASTPRERADTQYF
j_call: TRBJ2-3
d_call: .
clone_size: many
v_call: TRBV9
cdr3_length: 14